These 17 T cell receptor beta chains were all obtained from the same sample, sequenced in a study of T cell responses to AZD1222 COVID-19 vaccine. Measured with immunoSEQ multiplex PCR; TCRdb has only the in-frame clones, and not every one. Here the sample spans roughly 120,000 clones, about 90% being singletons. The sample in question was peripheral blood, obtained 28 days after the second AZD1222 dose. The receptors derive from an adult who received the AZD1222 COVID-19 vaccine.

The chain links TRBV18 to TRBJ1-4, with 7 bases aligning to TRBD1. CDR3 size: 14 residues. Germline trimming cut 3 bases from V and 7 bases from J; bases unmatched to any gene: 5. In germline, CDR1 is KGHSH, CDR2 LQKENI. The CDR3 DNA sequence: TGTGCCAGCTCACCCCGACAGGGTAGTGAAAAACTGTTTTTT. It encodes CASSPRQGSEKLFF.

This rearrangement joins TRBV11-3 to TRBJ2-5, with 13 bases matching TRBD2. Germline CDR1 reads SGHNT; CDR2 reads YENEEA. V gave up 5 bases and J gave up 2 bases; unmatched junction bases: 2. The CDR3 consists of 15 residues. The CDR3, as DNA: TGTGCCAGCAGCCAGACTAGCGGGAGGCAAGAGACCCAGTACTTC. This gives the protein CASSQTSGRQETQYF.

The J gene is TRBJ2-3, the V gene TRBV4-2; D gene uncertain. The germline V and J ends were trimmed by 1 base and 0 bases, with 14 bases remaining between them. CDR1 is LGHNA, CDR2 YNFKEQ, per germline. The CDR3 sequence is 17 residues long. CDR3 region: CASSQGDSSVSTDTQYF. CDR3 nucleotide sequence: TGTGCCAGCAGCCAAGGGGATTCGTCGGTTAGCACAGATACGCAGTATTTT.

The chain joins TRBV6-2 or TRBV6-3 to TRBJ2-3; TRBD2 agrees at 7 bases. CDR1 and CDR2 (germline): MNHEY, SVGEGT. With 2 bases clipped from V and 1 base from J, the junction kept 12 bases outside the gene matches. The CDR3 has 18 amino acids. The DNA for the CDR3 is TGTGCCAGCAGTTACCCCAGCCTGCGGGAGAGGGGCACAGATACGCAGTATTTT. This sequence encodes CASSYPSLRERGTDTQYF.

V and J are TRBV5-1 and TRBJ2-3; 12 bases line up with TRBD2. Trimming cost V 4 bases and J 0 bases; bases outside gene matches: 3. CDR3 length: 16 amino acids. Germline CDR1 SGHRS, CDR2 YFSETQ. The CDR3 coding sequence is TGCGCCAGCAGCATTGGGACTAGCGGGAGCACAGATACGCAGTATTTT. The encoded protein is CASSIGTSGSTDTQYF.

This clone was seen once. This rearrangement joins TRBV5-4 to TRBJ2-1; tentative D call: TRBD2 (5 bases). Germline CDR1 is SGHNT and CDR2 is YYREEE (reference sequence). The CDR3 is 14 amino acids. Trimming removed 5 bases from V and 8 bases from J, with 17 bases in between. CDR3 loop: CASRGNNGADEQFF. The DNA for the CDR3 is TGTGCCAGCAGGGGAAACAATGGAGCGGATGAGCAGTTCTTC.

This chain links TRBV5-1 with TRBJ2-7; D might be TRBD1 or TRBD2, each matching 5 bases. The CDR3 is 11 amino acids. Trimming took off 4 bases at V and 4 bases at J, with 6 bases between the two ends. CDR1 is SGHRS, CDR2 YFSETQ, per germline. CDR3 bases: TGCGCCAGCAGCGAGGGGTACGAGCAGTACTTC. It codes for CASSEGYEQYF.

The V and J genes are TRBV7-9 and TRBJ2-7; D is ambiguous. This CDR3 is built from 11 residues. CDR1 is SEHNR, CDR2 FQNEAQ, per germline (reference sequence). The V gene lost 5 bases and the J gene lost 2 bases, with 4 bases spanning the gap. CDR3 DNA: TGTGCCAGCAGCACAGCCTACGAGCAGTACTTC. Translated, it gives CASSTAYEQYF.

The chain links TRBV2 to TRBJ1-6; D uncertain. V was trimmed by 7 bases and J by 4 bases, leaving 14 bases between them. The length of the CDR3 is 15 residues. Per the germline V gene, CDR1 is SNHLY and CDR2 is FYNNEI. CDR3 coding DNA: TGTGCCAGCACCCGTCCGCCGGGTTATAATTCACCCCTCCACTTT. Translation gives CASTRPPGYNSPLHF.

The chain links TRBV11-2 to TRBJ2-3; D is unresolved. This CDR3 has 11 amino acids. CDR1 and CDR2 from the germline V gene are SGHAT and FQNNGV. V was cut by 0 bases and J by 5 bases, with 0 bases left in between. The CDR3 DNA is TGTGCCAGCAGCTTAGAAGATACGCAGTATTTT. It yields the protein CASSLEDTQYF.

This CDR3 reads CAWSVSGVWSPLHF. CDR3 DNA sequence: TGTGCCTGGAGTGTCTCGGGCGTTTGGTCACCCCTCCACTTT. The rearrangement joins TRBV30 to TRBJ1-6; no clear D gene. The CDR3 contains 14 residues. Looked up from germline, CDR1 is GTSNPN and CDR2 is SVGIG (reference sequence). Trimming pared 0 bases from V and 10 bases from J, leaving 13 bases between.

This chain connects TRBV25-1 to TRBJ2-2; D is uncertain. The germline CDR1 and CDR2 sequences are MGHDK and SYGVNS. Between the trimmed V and J ends, which lost 5 bases and 0 bases, there was a span of 16 bases. The CDR3 runs 17 residues. DNA of the CDR3: TGTGCCAGCAGTTTCGAAGCCCAGTTCGCGAACACCGGGGAGCTGTTTTTT. It translates to CASSFEAQFANTGELFF.

The chain joins TRBV19 to TRBJ1-1; 8 nucleotides agree with TRBD1. J lost 9 bases, V lost 1 base, and 4 bases had no gene match. CDR1 is LNHDA and CDR2 is SQIVND in the germline V gene (reference sequence). This CDR3 has 13 residues. The CDR3, as DNA: TGTGCCAGTAGTATAGGTACAGGGGGGAAAGCTTTCTTT. This translates into CASSIGTGGKAFF.

This clone was recorded once. The V call is TRBV6-5, the J call TRBJ1-3; no clear D. The CDR3 consists of 14 residues. CDR1 MNHEY and CDR2 SVGAGI come from the germline V gene. V dropped 5 bases and J dropped 0 bases, with 8 bases sitting between them. In nucleotides, the CDR3 is TGTGCCAGCAGTCCAGCGCTCTCTGGAAACACCATATATTTT. It yields the protein CASSPALSGNTIYF.

The CDR3 region is CASSVDGRVVETQYF. As DNA, the CDR3 is TGCGCCAGCAGCGTAGACGGGAGGGTGGTGGAGACCCAGTACTTC. This chain links TRBV5-1 with TRBJ2-5, with 8 bases that match TRBD2. The CDR3 is 15 amino acids. Germline V gene lookup returns CDR1 SGHRS and CDR2 YFSETQ. Unmatched junction bases numbered 10, after V lost 4 bases and J lost 5 bases.

The chain recombines TRBV28 with TRBJ2-1; 8 bases line up with TRBD1. The CDR3 spans 16 residues. CDR1 is MDHEN and CDR2 is SYDVKM in the germline V gene. J was trimmed by 1 base and V by 5 bases; bases with no gene match: 7. The DNA of the CDR3 is TGTGCCAGCAGTCCCTGGACAGGGAAGTCCTACAATGAGCAGTTCTTC. Protein sequence: CASSPWTGKSYNEQFF.

This chain uses TRBV10-3 with TRBJ2-3; unclear D gene. Germline CDR1 is ENHRY and CDR2 is SYGVKD. This CDR3 spans 16 amino acids. Trimming removed 3 bases at V and 0 bases at J, with 13 bases between. CDR3 residues: CAISDPSRTSTDTQYF. CDR3 sequence (DNA): TGTGCCATCAGTGACCCGTCTAGGACCAGCACAGATACGCAGTATTTT.